This TCR beta chain was sequenced during a study of blood T cell repertoires in COVID-19. Measured with immunoSEQ multiplex PCR; TCRdb has only the in-frame clones, and not every one. The sample has 250,000 to 300,000 clones; around nine tenths are singletons. Sequences were obtained from peripheral blood. The sequence came from a woman in her thirties or forties who had recovered from COVID-19.

The CDR3: CASSQAPGLVSEQYF. CDR3 nucleotide sequence: TGTGCCAGCAGCCAGGCACCGGGACTAGTTTCCGAGCAGTACTTC. The V gene is TRBV11-2, the J gene TRBJ2-7; 8 bases agree with TRBD2. The J segment lost 6 bases and the V segment lost 5 bases, leaving 12 bases of the junction unmatched. Germline assignment: CDR1 SGHAT and CDR2 FQNNGV. The CDR3 extends over 15 amino acids.